A single sample is the source of the 6 T cell receptor beta chains below, sequenced in a study of T cell responses to AZD1222 COVID-19 vaccine. The repertoire was sequenced with immunoSEQ multiplex PCR; TCRdb's copy has only in-frame clones and lacks some. The table records more than 85,000 clones, roughly 85% of them present only once. Sequencing used peripheral blood, obtained on day 0 of AZD1222 vaccination. Source of these receptors: an adult in good health.

This clone was observed a single time. The V call is TRBV5-8, the J call TRBJ1-5; D possibly corresponds to TRBD1 (6 bases). This CDR3 is built from 17 residues. Germline values: CDR1 SGHTS, CDR2 YDEGEE. The ends were cut back, 2 bases at V and 0 bases at J, with 15 bases in the middle. This CDR3 reads CASSFGVTGFSNQPQHF. CDR3 sequence (DNA): TGTGCCAGCAGCTTTGGAGTAACAGGGTTTAGCAATCAGCCCCAGCATTTT.

The chain combines TRBV7-2 with TRBJ1-3; D may be TRBD1 (6 bases). This CDR3 comprises 15 residues. The germline V and J ends were trimmed by 4 bases and 1 base, with 11 bases remaining between them. Per the germline V gene, CDR1 is SGHTA and CDR2 is FQGNSA. CDR3 bases: TGTGCCAGCAGCTATACAGGGCAGTCTGGAAACACCATATATTTT. Translation: CASSYTGQSGNTIYF.

The chain has TRBV5-1 and TRBJ2-2; 9 nucleotides agree with TRBD2. CDR1 and CDR2 (germline): SGHRS, YFSETQ. J gave up 0 bases and V 1 base, and 7 bases lay outside the gene matches. The CDR3 has 18 residues. Here the CDR3 reads CASSLFPSGISNTGELFF. CDR3 bases: TGCGCCAGCAGCTTGTTTCCTAGCGGGATATCGAACACCGGGGAGCTGTTTTTT.

V usage is TRBV14 and J usage is TRBJ2-7, with D hard to call. V was cut by 2 bases and J by 1 base, with 9 bases left in between. This CDR3 has 14 amino acids. The germline V gene has CDR1 SGHDN and CDR2 FVKESK. CDR3 DNA: TGTGCCAGCAGCCAATGGCAGGATTCCTACGAGCAGTACTTC. Translated: CASSQWQDSYEQYF.

The chain couples TRBV27 to TRBJ1-2; 7 nucleotides match TRBD1. V shed 3 bases and J 1 base; nucleotides not matched to a gene: 5. Germline V gene data show CDR1 as MNHEY and CDR2 as SMNVEV (reference sequence). The CDR3 extends over 15 amino acids. CDR3 sequence reads: CASSFQTGNNYGYTF. In DNA, the CDR3 is TGTGCCAGCAGTTTCCAGACAGGGAATAACTATGGCTACACCTTC.

The CDR3 DNA reads as TGTGCCAGCAGCTTCGTCCAGGGGATGGCAGATACGCAGTATTTT. Its protein product is CASSFVQGMADTQYF. The rearrangement uses TRBV7-6 and TRBJ2-3; D might be TRBD1 (6 bases). The CDR3 runs 15 residues. V lost 3 bases and J lost 4, with 14 bases in between. The germline CDR1 and CDR2 sequences are SGHVS and FNYEAQ.